The 8 T cell receptor beta chains presented below share a single source sample, sequenced in a study of cytomegalovirus exposure and HLA in healthy donors (dated by TCRdb to about 2017). Libraries were built with the immunoSEQ multiplex PCR assay. A mixture of 60 forward primers for TCR Vbeta segments and 13 reverse primers for TCR Jbeta segments was used in the multiplex PCR. The immuneACCESS repertoire file appears here via TCRdb, limited to in-frame rearrangements. These files lack a portion of the clones; in checked studies, under half of the deficit traces to unresolved V genes, and the cause of the others is not known. The sample includes around 300,000 clones, with more than 55% observed a single time. Approximately 2.1% of the sample is taken by the ten largest. What was sequenced was PBMCs. The receptors derive from a female donor in good health and CMV-seronegative.

The V gene is TRBV27, the J gene TRBJ2-5; D unclear. Germline V gene lookup returns CDR1 MNHEY and CDR2 SMNVEV (reference sequence). CDR3 length: 12 residues. V was clipped by 6 bases and J by 5 bases, with 10 bases between them. The CDR3 is CASRRLRETQYF. For the CDR3, the DNA is TGTGCCAGCAGGCGACTCCGGGAGACCCAGTACTTC.

The genes are TRBV5-1 and TRBJ2-5; 10 bases match TRBD2. Losses at the gene ends were 4 bases for V and 1 base for J; bases not matched to a gene: 7. The V gene's germline CDR1 is SGHRS and CDR2 YFSETQ. The CDR3 contains 16 residues. The CDR3: CASSATSGASQETQYF. DNA of the CDR3: TGCGCCAGCAGCGCAACTAGCGGGGCTTCCCAAGAGACCCAGTACTTC.

This clone has only a few counts. The chain links TRBV4-1 to TRBJ2-2; 8 bases are a match to TRBD1. Germline CDR1 reads MGHRA; CDR2 reads YSYEKL. The CDR3 has 16 residues. Trimming cost V 1 base and J 4 bases; bases outside gene matches: 5. The CDR3 nucleotides are TGCGCCAGCAGCCAAGCTCCAGGGGGCACCACCGGGGAGCTGTTTTTT. Protein: CASSQAPGGTTGELFF.

There are a few counts of this clone. V and J are TRBV7-9 and TRBJ2-7, with 11 bases aligning to TRBD2. V lost 6 bases and J lost 3; bases outside the gene matches: 4. Looked up from germline, CDR1 is SEHNR and CDR2 is FQNEAQ (reference sequence). The CDR3 consists of 14 residues. For the CDR3, the DNA is TGTGCCAGCAGGCCCGGGACTAGCGGCTACGAGCAGTACTTC. As protein: CASRPGTSGYEQYF.

The chain recombines TRBV11-3 with TRBJ2-3; 10 bases match TRBD1. The germline gives CDR1 SGHNT, CDR2 YENEEA. V shed 6 bases and J 5 bases; nucleotides not matched to a gene: 2. The CDR3 has 13 amino acids. DNA for the CDR3: TGTGCCAGCAGGCGGACAGGGGGAGATACGCAGTATTTT. Amino acid sequence: CASRRTGGDTQYF. The variable domain in full, with the rest retrieved from reference TRBV11-3 and TRBJ2-3, is EAGVVQSPRYKIIEKKQPVAFWCNPISGHNTLYWYLQNLGQGPELLIRYENEEAVDDSQLPKDRFSAERLKGVDSTLKIQPAELGDSAVYLCASRRTGGDTQYFGPGTRLTVL.

V is TRBV7-3 and J is TRBJ2-3, with TRBD1 matching over 10 bases. Unmatched junction bases numbered 3, after V lost 3 bases and J lost 3 bases. This CDR3 is 15 amino acids long. Germline CDR1 is SGHTA and CDR2 is FQGTGA. The chain's CDR3 is CASSFMGQGTDTQYF. CDR3 coding DNA: TGTGCCAGCAGCTTTATGGGACAGGGGACAGATACGCAGTATTTT.

V usage is TRBV5-6 and J usage is TRBJ2-7; possible D gene TRBD2, 5 bases. With 2 bases removed from V and 3 bases from J, the gap between germline ends came to 24 bases. The CDR3 runs 18 residues. From germline, CDR1 is SGHDT and CDR2 YYEEEE. The CDR3 region is CASSLYGTSNRGIYEQYF. CDR3 nucleotides: TGTGCCAGCAGCTTATATGGCACTTCGAACCGGGGAATCTACGAGCAGTACTTC.

This clone was detected a few times. In DNA, the CDR3 is TGCGCCAGCAGCTTCGTGGGAGGGTCCTCCTACGAGCAGTACTTC. Its protein product is CASSFVGGSSYEQYF. This chain uses TRBV5-1 with TRBJ2-7, with 7 bases that match TRBD2. This CDR3 spans 15 amino acids. CDR1 is SGHRS and CDR2 is YFSETQ in the germline V gene. Trimming cost V 2 bases and J 0 bases; bases outside gene matches: 5.